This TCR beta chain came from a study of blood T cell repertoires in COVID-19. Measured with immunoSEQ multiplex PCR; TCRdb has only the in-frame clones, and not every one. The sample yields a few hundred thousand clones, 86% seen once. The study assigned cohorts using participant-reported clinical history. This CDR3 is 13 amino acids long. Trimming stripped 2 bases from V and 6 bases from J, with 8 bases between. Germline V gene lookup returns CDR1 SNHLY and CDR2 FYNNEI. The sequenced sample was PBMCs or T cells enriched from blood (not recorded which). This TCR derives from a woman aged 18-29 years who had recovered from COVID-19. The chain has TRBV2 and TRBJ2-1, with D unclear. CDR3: CASSELSVNEQFF. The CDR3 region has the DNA TGTGCCAGCAGTGAACTCTCGGTCAATGAGCAGTTCTTC.